One sample yielded the 20 T cell receptor beta chains listed below, sequenced in a study of blood T cell repertoires in COVID-19. The assay was immunoSEQ multiplex PCR, and TCRdb's table has in-frame clones only and misses some. This table holds 300,000 to 350,000 clones, about 90% found once. The sample comprised PBMCs or T cells enriched from blood (not recorded which). Receptor source: a man aged 25-40 years who had recovered from COVID-19.

The rearrangement joins TRBV11-2 to TRBJ1-2, with D possibly matching TRBD1 (5 bases). Trimming took 2 bases from V and 2 from J, leaving 12 bases between them. The CDR3 consists of 15 residues. Germline lookup yields CDR1 SGHAT and CDR2 FQNNGV. CDR3 sequence (DNA): TGTGCCAGCAGCTTAACTCTGGACATGAACTATGGCTACACCTTC. As protein: CASSLTLDMNYGYTF. The full variable domain, its missing parts supplied by reference TRBV11-2 and TRBJ1-2, is EAGVAQSPRYKIIEKRQSVAFWCNPISGHATLYWYQQILGQGPKLLIQFQNNGVVDDSQLPKDRFSAERLKGVDSTLKIQPAKLEDSAVYLCASSLTLDMNYGYTFGSGTRLTVV.

The chain recombines TRBV11-2 with TRBJ1-1, with 9 bases that match TRBD1. The germline gives CDR1 SGHAT, CDR2 FQNNGV. CDR3 length equals 12 residues. V lost 5 bases to trimming and J lost 11 bases; unmatched junction nucleotides: 6. The CDR3 loop reads CASSGTGRQAFF. CDR3 nucleotide sequence: TGTGCCAGCAGCGGGACAGGGAGGCAGGCTTTCTTT.

The rearrangement links TRBV9 to TRBJ2-1; 7 bases match TRBD1. CDR1 SGDLS and CDR2 YYNGEE come from the germline V gene. The J segment lost 8 bases and the V segment lost 0 bases, leaving 11 bases of the junction unmatched. This CDR3 comprises 16 residues. The CDR3 loop reads CASSVGPGTEVDEQFF. The CDR3 region has the DNA TGTGCCAGCAGCGTAGGCCCCGGGACAGAAGTCGATGAGCAGTTCTTC.

The chain employs TRBV5-1 and TRBJ2-2; 7 positions agree with TRBD1. This CDR3 has 16 amino acids. V gave up 0 bases and J gave up 4 bases; unmatched junction bases: 6. Germline V gene sequence: CDR1 SGHRS, CDR2 YFSETQ. DNA for the CDR3: TGCGCCAGCAGCTTGGCCTCAGGGACAGCCACCGGGGAGCTGTTTTTT. This codes for CASSLASGTATGELFF.

This chain connects TRBV3-1 (or the pseudogene TRBV3-2) to TRBJ2-1; tentatively, D is TRBD2 (5 bases). The germline CDR1 and CDR2 sequences are LGHDT and YNNKEL (reference sequence). The V and J ends lost 1 base and 3 bases respectively, with 10 bases between them. The CDR3 is 15 amino acids. This CDR3 reads CASSQVPGSYNEQFF. CDR3 DNA: TGTGCCAGCAGCCAAGTTCCGGGGAGCTACAATGAGCAGTTCTTC.

This clone appeared a single time. CDR3: CASSLASGERPGYTF. CDR3 coding DNA: TGTGCCAGCAGCTTAGCTTCAGGCGAACGCCCCGGCTACACCTTC. The J gene is TRBJ1-2, the V gene TRBV7-8, with no clear D. The CDR3 runs to 15 residues. Deletions cut 0 bases from V and 8 bases from J, with 16 bases between. CDR1 and CDR2 from the germline V gene are SGHVS and FQNEAQ.

The chain is built from TRBV11-2 and TRBJ2-1; 8 nucleotides match TRBD2. CDR1 and CDR2 (germline): SGHAT, FQNNGV. V was clipped by 0 bases and J by 1 base; unmatched bases: 5. The CDR3 runs 17 residues. Here the CDR3 DNA reads TGTGCCAGCAGCTTAGAACCGGGACTAGGGTCCTACAATGAGCAGTTCTTC. Encoded protein: CASSLEPGLGSYNEQFF.

The rearrangement links TRBV9 to TRBJ2-3; TRBD2 is a possible D gene (5 bases). Germline V gives CDR1 SGDLS, CDR2 YYNGEE. V was cut by 3 bases and J by 5 bases, with 16 bases left in between. The CDR3 contains 15 residues. CDR3 sequence (DNA): TGTGCCAGCAGCGAGACGGGGAACGACTTAGATACGCAGTATTTT. Its translation is CASSETGNDLDTQYF.

This sequence joins TRBV28 and TRBJ2-7; 9 bases align to TRBD1. The length of the CDR3 is 15 residues. Germline V gene lookup returns CDR1 MDHEN and CDR2 SYDVKM. V lost 1 base, J lost 3 bases, and 4 bases stayed unmatched. CDR3 DNA: TGTGCCAGCAGTTTATCGGGACAGGGAGGCTACGAGCAGTACTTC. Translation gives CASSLSGQGGYEQYF.

The V gene is TRBV15, the J gene TRBJ1-6; 8 bases align to TRBD1. The junction had 8 bases not matched to a gene; V was cut back by 1 base and J by 6 bases. CDR3 length equals 17 residues. Per germline, CDR1 LNHNV and CDR2 YYDKDF (reference sequence). The DNA of the CDR3 is TGTGCCACCAGCAGAGTGGGGGGACAGGCCATTAATTCACCCCTCCACTTT. It yields the protein CATSRVGGQAINSPLHF.

The rearrangement links TRBV28 to TRBJ1-2; TRBD1 aligns across 10 bases. Germline-derived CDR1 and CDR2 are MDHEN and SYDVKM. This CDR3 region has 16 residues. J lost 8 bases, V lost 1 base, and 10 bases had no gene match. The CDR3 protein is CASSLYSGQGRGGYTF. For the CDR3, the DNA is TGTGCCAGCAGTTTATACTCGGGACAGGGGAGGGGAGGCTACACCTTC.

This rearrangement joins TRBV5-4 to TRBJ2-1; TRBD1 agrees at 7 bases. CDR1 is SGHNT, CDR2 YYREEE, per germline (reference sequence). The length of the CDR3 is 14 residues. The trim removed 0 bases at V and 6 bases at J, leaving 3 bases unmatched. The CDR3, as DNA: TGTGCCAGCAGCTTGGTCGGACAGGCCAATGAGCAGTTCTTC. Encoded protein: CASSLVGQANEQFF.

CDR3 sequence reads: CASGQGVSEQYF. CDR3 nucleotide sequence: TGTGCCTCTGGACAGGGGGTGAGTGAGCAGTACTTC. This chain joins TRBV2 and TRBJ2-7; 10 bases are a match to TRBD1. Germline CDR1 reads SNHLY; CDR2 reads FYNNEI. This CDR3 contains 12 residues. The J segment lost 7 bases and the V segment lost 11 bases, leaving 8 bases of the junction unmatched.

The chain recombines TRBV29-1 with TRBJ1-2; TRBD1 might be the D (6 bases). V lost 6 bases and J 3 bases, leaving 14 bases between the germline ends. Per germline, CDR1 SQVTM and CDR2 ANQGSEA. The CDR3 consists of 13 residues. The CDR3 spells CSVLAGDHYGYTF. CDR3 coding DNA: TGCAGCGTCCTAGCAGGGGACCACTATGGCTACACCTTC.

The chain couples TRBV7-9 to TRBJ1-5, with D possibly TRBD1 on 5 matching bases. The CDR3 consists of 13 residues. Trimming left V 1 base short and J 5 bases short, with 6 bases between. Germline V gene data show CDR1 as SEHNR and CDR2 as FQNEAQ (reference sequence). The DNA for the CDR3 is TGTGCCAGCAGCTTAGGGGGGGATCAGCCCCAGCATTTT. Amino acid sequence: CASSLGGDQPQHF.

The chain employs TRBV9 and TRBJ2-7; TRBD1 aligns across 8 bases. Per the germline V gene, CDR1 is SGDLS and CDR2 is YYNGEE. V was pared by 0 bases and J by 2 bases, with 4 bases of the junction left unmatched. The CDR3 covers 15 residues. CDR3 loop: CASSVAPGQAYEQYF. CDR3 sequence (DNA): TGTGCCAGCAGCGTAGCCCCGGGACAGGCCTACGAGCAGTACTTC.

This chain connects TRBV2 to TRBJ2-5, with 8 bases lining up with TRBD1. The germline CDR1 and CDR2 sequences are SNHLY and FYNNEI. The CDR3 totals 14 residues. The V segment lost 5 bases and the J segment 8 bases; nucleotides outside the gene matches: 10. CDR3 sequence: CASSSAGTGSTQYF. The CDR3 nucleotides read TGTGCCAGCAGTTCAGCCGGGACAGGTAGCACCCAGTACTTC.

This clone has a single count. The genes are TRBV6-6 and TRBJ1-1; 9 bases fit TRBD1. The junction had 9 bases not matched to a gene; V was cut back by 5 bases and J by 2 bases. Looked up from germline, CDR1 is MNHNY and CDR2 is SVGAGI (reference sequence). The CDR3 totals 16 residues. CDR3 in amino acids: CASSARDRVLNTEAFF. Written as DNA, the CDR3 is TGTGCCAGCAGTGCCCGGGACAGGGTACTTAACACTGAAGCTTTCTTT.

The J gene is TRBJ1-4, the V gene TRBV7-9, with D hard to call. The germline CDR1 and CDR2 sequences are SEHNR and FQNEAQ (reference sequence). V was shortened by 1 base and J by 0 bases, with 6 bases between the two germline ends. CDR3 size: 15 residues. The CDR3 bases are TGTGCCAGCAGCTTAGAGGGAGCAACTAATGAAAAACTGTTTTTT. Its translation is CASSLEGATNEKLFF.

The gene calls are TRBV3-1 (or the pseudogene TRBV3-2) and TRBJ1-2; D may be TRBD1 (6 bases). Looked up from germline, CDR1 is LGHDT and CDR2 is YNNKEL (reference sequence). The CDR3 length is 15 residues. V lost 4 bases and J 4 bases, leaving 16 bases between the germline ends. The CDR3 region is CASSPGTISTYGYTF. In DNA form, the CDR3 reads TGTGCCAGCAGCCCCGGGACAATCTCCACCTATGGCTACACCTTC.